A single sample is the source of the 18 T cell receptor beta chains below, sequenced in a study of identical twins. TCRdb itself ran the 5' RACE reads through MiXCR, one entry per CDR3 protein. Found here are approximately 230,000 distinct CDR3 sequences, 5.5% to 7.5% of them singletons; the top ten hold roughly 15%. The same sample was also used in a study of T cells expressing NK-cell markers.

The sample was CD8+ T cells sorted from blood. The receptors were gathered from a woman aged 18-29 years in good health.

The gene calls are TRBV9 and TRBJ2-2, with TRBD2 identical over 8 bases. This CDR3 has 15 amino acids. CDR1 and CDR2 (germline): SGDLS, YYNGEE. Unmatched junction bases numbered 8, after V lost 3 bases and J lost 7 bases. The CDR3, as DNA: TGTGCCAGCAGCGCGGGAGGGGTCGGATTCGGGGAGCTGTTTTTT. It translates to CASSAGGVGFGELFF.

There are a few counts of this clonotype. CDR3 coding DNA: TGCAGTGCTAGAGTTTTGGGGCGGGGGCAGTTCTTC. This sequence encodes CSARVLGRGQFF. The J gene is TRBJ2-1, the V gene TRBV20-1, with D maybe TRBD2 (6 bases). The CDR3 is 12 amino acids. V was trimmed by 1 base and J by 12 bases, leaving 13 bases between them. Germline values: CDR1 DFQATT, CDR2 SNEGSKA (reference sequence).

There are many counts of this clonotype. The chain couples TRBV11-2 to TRBJ1-2; TRBD1 agrees at 7 bases. The CDR3 has 14 residues. The germline V gene has CDR1 SGHAT and CDR2 FQNNGV. V lost 1 base and J lost 8; bases outside the gene matches: 7. This CDR3 is CASSLGDSSWGYTF. DNA for the CDR3: TGTGCCAGCAGCTTAGGGGACAGTTCCTGGGGCTACACCTTC.

This clonotype was seen at least ten times. This sequence joins TRBV7-9 and TRBJ2-7; 7 bases are shared with TRBD2. The germline gives CDR1 SEHNR, CDR2 FQNEAQ (reference sequence). J gave up 2 bases and V 5 bases, and 9 bases lay outside the gene matches. The CDR3 covers 15 residues. The CDR3: CASSPPAGEPYEQYF. The CDR3 DNA sequence: TGTGCCAGCAGCCCCCCCGCGGGAGAACCCTACGAGCAGTACTTC.

This clonotype was seen repeatedly, ten times or more. For the CDR3, the DNA is TGTGCCAGTAGTCCTGGGACGGAGGATCATGGCTACACCTTC. This codes for CASSPGTEDHGYTF. V gene TRBV19 combines with J gene TRBJ1-2; tentative D call: TRBD1 (5 bases). Looked up from germline, CDR1 is LNHDA and CDR2 is SQIVND (reference sequence). The CDR3 contains 14 residues. V shed 5 bases and J shed 6 bases, with 16 bases lying between them. The complete variable domain, with remaining parts taken from reference TRBV19 and TRBJ1-2, reads DGGITQSPKYLFRKEGQNVTLSCEQNLNHDAMYWYRQDPGQGLRLIYYSQIVNDFQKGDIAEGYSVSREKKESFPLTVTSAQKNPTAFYLCASSPGTEDHGYTFGSGTRLTVV.

The gene calls are TRBV7-9 and TRBJ2-1; 7 nucleotides line up with TRBD1. The germline gives CDR1 SEHNR, CDR2 FQNEAQ (reference sequence). J gave up 6 bases and V 0 bases, and 5 bases lay outside the gene matches. CDR3 length: 15 amino acids. The chain's CDR3 is CASSLAGQGVNEQFF. DNA of the CDR3: TGTGCCAGCAGCTTAGCGGGGCAGGGGGTCAATGAGCAGTTCTTC.

This clonotype was picked up many times. The J gene is TRBJ2-5, the V gene TRBV3-1, with 7 bases matching TRBD1. Unmatched junction bases numbered 3, after V lost 6 bases and J lost 2 bases. Per germline, CDR1 LGHDT and CDR2 YNNKEL (reference sequence). The CDR3 contains 13 residues. The CDR3 DNA sequence: TGTGCCAGCAGACTGGACAGGCAAGAGACCCAGTACTTC. Translated: CASRLDRQETQYF.

V and J are TRBV4-3 and TRBJ2-1, with 10 bases aligning to TRBD2. CDR1 is LGHNA, CDR2 YSLEER, per germline. Losses at the gene ends were 2 bases for V and 1 base for J; bases not matched to a gene: 2. The CDR3 consists of 16 residues. CDR3 region: CASSQSSGSSYNEQFF. The CDR3 bases are TGCGCCAGCAGCCAATCTAGCGGGAGTTCCTACAATGAGCAGTTCTTC.

CDR3 amino acids: CASSQEGGQGYNEQFF. The CDR3 bases are TGCGCCAGCAGCCAAGAAGGGGGACAGGGCTACAATGAGCAGTTCTTC. The chain employs TRBV4-3 and TRBJ2-1, with 9 positions matching TRBD1. This CDR3 contains 16 residues. The germline gives CDR1 LGHNA, CDR2 YSLEER. The V and J ends lost 0 bases and 3 bases, in that order; junction bases with no gene match: 3.

This clonotype was found many times. Here the CDR3 reads CASSQDSGFYEQYF. CDR3 nucleotides: TGCGCCAGCAGCCAAGATTCGGGTTTCTACGAGCAGTACTTC. J is TRBJ2-7 and V is TRBV4-3; D call uncertain. Trimming took off 0 bases at V and 3 bases at J, with 9 bases between the two ends. Germline V CDR1 and CDR2: LGHNA, YSLEER. The CDR3 extends over 14 amino acids.

The chain is built from TRBV7-2 and TRBJ2-1, with TRBD2 matching 8 bases. The CDR3 totals 17 residues. Losses at the gene ends were 3 bases for V and 0 bases for J; bases not matched to a gene: 7. Germline loops: CDR1 SGHTA, CDR2 FQGNSA. The CDR3 bases are TGTGCCAGCAGCTTCCCACTCGCGGGGGGCTCCTACAATGAGCAGTTCTTC. Amino acid sequence: CASSFPLAGGSYNEQFF.

Many counts were recorded for this clonotype. The chain has TRBV2 and TRBJ1-4; 8 positions agree with TRBD1. From germline, CDR1 is SNHLY and CDR2 FYNNEI. CDR3 length: 14 amino acids. Trimming took 2 bases from V and 7 from J; bases not matched to a gene: 3. CDR3 bases: TGTGCCAGCAGTGAACCGGGACAGGTTGAAAAACTGTTTTTT. Residues: CASSEPGQVEKLFF.

This clonotype was observed at least ten times. The chain couples TRBV29-1 to TRBJ2-7; TRBD1 might be the D (5 bases). CDR3 length equals 11 residues. Trimming removed 5 bases at V and 5 bases at J, with 10 bases between. Germline values: CDR1 SQVTM, CDR2 ANQGSEA. CDR3 region: CSVFGRDEQYF. CDR3 sequence (DNA): TGCAGCGTTTTCGGCAGGGACGAGCAGTACTTC.

A few counts support this clonotype. V gene TRBV24-1 combines with J gene TRBJ2-3; 11 nucleotides match TRBD2. The CDR3 totals 14 residues. Germline V gene lookup returns CDR1 KGHDR and CDR2 SFDVKD. Unmatched junction bases numbered 4, after V lost 6 bases and J lost 6 bases. The CDR3 loop is CATSTSGSADTQYF. The CDR3 DNA reads as TGTGCCACCAGTACTAGCGGGAGCGCGGATACGCAGTATTTT.

V usage is TRBV30 and J usage is TRBJ2-4; TRBD2 is a possible D gene (5 bases). Germline values: CDR1 GTSNPN, CDR2 SVGIG (reference sequence). The CDR3 is 12 amino acids. Trimming took 5 bases from V and 10 from J, leaving 15 bases between them. CDR3 in amino acids: CAWSTWTGIQYF. CDR3 sequence (DNA): TGTGCCTGGTCTACTTGGACGGGAATTCAGTACTTC. The whole variable domain, filled in from reference TRBV30 and TRBJ2-4, reads SQTIHQWPATLVQPVGSPLSLECTVEGTSNPNLYWYRQAAGRGLQLLFYSVGIGQISSEVPQNLSASRPQDRQFILSSKKLLLSDSGFYLCAWSTWTGIQYFGAGTRLSVL.

V usage is TRBV7-3 and J usage is TRBJ2-5; tentatively, D is TRBD2 (6 bases). CDR3 length: 16 amino acids. Germline assignment: CDR1 SGHTA and CDR2 FQGTGA. The ends were cut back, 2 bases at V and 2 bases at J, with 15 bases in the middle. This CDR3 reads CASSLLGGTLQETQYF. CDR3 in DNA: TGTGCCAGCAGCTTACTAGGAGGGACTCTACAAGAGACCCAGTACTTC.

This clonotype was seen many times. The rearrangement links TRBV9 to TRBJ2-3, with 12 bases lining up with TRBD1. The germline CDR1 and CDR2 sequences are SGDLS and YYNGEE. V gave up 2 bases and J gave up 10 bases; unmatched junction bases: 5. The CDR3 consists of 14 residues. CDR3 coding DNA: TGTGCCAGCAGCGTCGGGACAGGGGGCTTTCCGCAGTATTTT. Translated, it gives CASSVGTGGFPQYF.

This chain uses TRBV29-1 with TRBJ1-1, with a possible D match to TRBD1 (5 bases). Germline CDR1 reads SQVTM; CDR2 reads ANQGSEA. Trimming took 2 bases from V and 5 from J, leaving 12 bases between them. The CDR3 totals 13 residues. CDR3 DNA: TGCAGCGTTGAACGGGAGGCAGGGACTGAAGCTTTCTTT. Its protein is CSVEREAGTEAFF.